This T cell receptor (beta chain) came from a study of blood T cell repertoires in COVID-19 (dated by TCRdb to the early 2020s). At the level of the whole study: Samples from collaborators originated in the United States, Italy and Spain and spanned both the acute and convalescent phases of COVID-19. The prospective study material was composed of cDNA or gDNA derived from T cells, B-cell-depleted T cells, or PBMCs. The dataset comprised deeply sampled blood TCRbeta repertoires from subjects exposed to, actively infected with, or recovered from COVID-19. The repertoires were released in a freely available public database intended as a resource for research on the immune response to SARS-CoV-2. The samples were drawn from the first 160 participants of the ongoing ImmuneRACE study and from under 1,500 subjects provided by 6 global collaborators. The sample metadata nearly always contained a de-identified subject ID, COVID-19 status, age in years and sex. Where available, HLA class I and class II types were taken from metadata supplied by the sample provider and were not determined by assay-based typing.

Paper-wide results and their limitations: How much clinical and demographic metadata was included differed by source and by participant, and the metadata was provided uncurated.

One collaborating source in Seattle enrolled patients during active infection and followed them longitudinally through the course of disease. Collaborating institutions collected whole blood in K2EDTA tubes following their own protocols. For TCRbeta analysis, collaborators shipped samples in one of three forms: frozen whole blood, isolated PBMCs, or DNA extracted from either of those sample types. This clone was detected once. Its antigen remains unidentified. No qualities accompany the bases; no much larger clone lies one base away. CDR1 and CDR2 are drawn from the germline V gene: MNHEY, SVGAGI. The V and J ends are trimmed by 2 bases and 0 bases, leaving 12 bases between them. The CDR3 runs 16 residues from the cysteine to the phenylalanine. Of all the DNA, just the CDR3 is kept, 48 bases in frame from base 1. The immunoSEQ Assay, a bias-controlled multiplex PCR, was used to amplify TCRbeta CDR3 regions from genomic DNA. The source study handled its data this way. The number of nucleated cells in each sample was estimated by amplification of reference gene primers within the assay. Sequence reads were collapsed and filtered to measure the absolute abundance of every unique TCRbeta CDR3 rearrangement. Productive Simpson clonality was computed per sample as the square root of Simpson's diversity index over productive rearrangements. The source is immuneACCESS, and TCRdb retained only in-frame sequences with V and J called. Part of the clones is not carried over; for the studies checked, unresolved V genes explain less than half of this, and the remainder is unexplained. V and J calls plus clone size are reproduced from that table; the DNA served to infer D and trimming. The sample table contains under 200,000 clones; only one count was recorded for 82% of them. Of the sample, approximately 7.8% is held by the ten largest clones.

The receptor comes from a woman in her fifties or sixties with COVID-19, enrolled during active disease. The sequenced material came from peripheral blood. This chain is built from TRBV6-5 and TRBJ2-3; a weak D assignment points to TRBD2 (6 bases agree). Read as DNA, the sequence is TGTGCCAGCAGTTACCGGCTAGCGACTAGCACAGATACGCAGTATTTT. It encodes CASSYRLATSTDTQYF.